The 9 T cell receptor beta chains in this list originate from one sample, sequenced in a study of shared clonotypes between healthy human individuals. Using immunoSEQ multiplex PCR, the repertoire was profiled, and TCRdb retains in-frame clones only, with some absent. The sample carries 550,000 to 800,000 clones, over 65% recorded once. Sequenced: memory CD4+ T cells sorted from blood. Subset specified: CD45RA-negative fraction. These receptors originate from a woman in her 30s in good health.

The chain uses TRBV5-1 and TRBJ2-4, with 7 bases that match TRBD1. The CDR3 totals 14 residues. Per germline, CDR1 SGHRS and CDR2 YFSETQ. Unmatched junction bases numbered 6, after V lost 4 bases and J lost 5 bases. CDR3: CASSRTGTENIQYF. CDR3 DNA: TGCGCCAGCAGCCGTACCGGGACAGAAAACATTCAGTACTTC.

The rearrangement uses TRBV6-6 and TRBJ2-3; perhaps TRBD2 as D (5 bases). Per germline, CDR1 MNHNY and CDR2 SVGAGI (reference sequence). The CDR3 extends over 15 amino acids. V lost 6 bases and J lost 3, with 16 bases in between. CDR3 bases: TGTGCCAGCAGCAAACTAGGTTCAAGGACAGATACGCAGTATTTT. It yields the protein CASSKLGSRTDTQYF.

This clone appeared a single time. The same CDR3 can be traced to other DNA sequences in this sample. This chain links TRBV7-2 with TRBJ2-3; 16 positions match TRBD2. In germline, CDR1 is SGHTA, CDR2 FQGNSA. The CDR3 length is 16 residues. V lost 6 bases to trimming and J lost 4 bases; unmatched junction nucleotides: 4. CDR3 loop: CASSLGLAGGADTQYF. CDR3 bases: TGTGCCAGCAGTTTGGGACTAGCGGGAGGGGCAGATACGCAGTATTTT.

The chain links TRBV27 to TRBJ1-5, with no clear D. This CDR3 comprises 15 residues. Germline V gene lookup returns CDR1 MNHEY and CDR2 SMNVEV (reference sequence). Trimming took off 3 bases at V and 2 bases at J, with 11 bases between the two ends. As DNA, the CDR3 is TGTGCCAGCAGTTTGGACTGGAGGCGCAATCAGCCCCAGCATTTT. It specifies CASSLDWRRNQPQHF.

The CDR3 DNA follows: TGTGCCAGCAGCTTAGCCATGGGGGACCGACCAAAAGCTTTCTTT. As protein: CASSLAMGDRPKAFF. V and J are TRBV7-9 and TRBJ1-1, with D possibly being TRBD1 (5 bases). V was cut by 0 bases and J by 9 bases, with 17 bases left in between. CDR3 length: 15 residues. Germline V gene data show CDR1 as SEHNR and CDR2 as FQNEAQ (reference sequence).

The rearrangement uses TRBV20-1 and TRBJ1-2; D call uncertain. Germline values: CDR1 DFQATT, CDR2 SNEGSKA (reference sequence). V lost 3 bases, J lost 8 bases, and 7 bases lay in between. The CDR3 has 10 amino acids. DNA of the CDR3: TGCAGTGCTAGTCATGGAGGCTACACCTTC. Its protein is CSASHGGYTF.

This clone was counted a single time. A much larger clone differs from this one at a single base, so this may be a read error. The sample has other DNA sequences that encode this CDR3 too. V usage is TRBV7-2 and J usage is TRBJ1-1; D gene unclear. Germline lookup yields CDR1 SGHTA and CDR2 FQGNSA. The CDR3 totals 13 residues. V was pared by 5 bases and J by 3 bases, with 10 bases between. DNA for the CDR3: TGTGCCAGCAGCCCTCAACGGGACACTGAAGCTTTCTTT. This sequence encodes CASSPQRDTEAFF.

This sequence joins TRBV28 and TRBJ1-1; TRBD1 might be the D (5 bases). Looked up from germline, CDR1 is MDHEN and CDR2 is SYDVKM. CDR3 length: 15 amino acids. The V gene lost 5 bases and the J gene lost 5 bases, with 18 bases spanning the gap. The CDR3 bases are TGTGCCAGCAGTGGGGGAACTGAGGGAGGGACTGAAGCTTTCTTT. Translated: CASSGGTEGGTEAFF.

There are a few counts of this clone. The V and J genes are TRBV5-1 and TRBJ1-1; no definite D call. Germline V gene sequence: CDR1 SGHRS, CDR2 YFSETQ. V was trimmed by 5 bases and J by 5 bases, leaving 13 bases between them. The CDR3 has 13 residues. The CDR3: CASSSFGSTEAFF. The CDR3 nucleotides read TGCGCCAGCAGTTCTTTTGGCTCAACTGAAGCTTTCTTT.